This T cell receptor (beta chain) was observed in a study of T cell responses to AZD1222 COVID-19 vaccine. Study-level findings and limits: Repertoires were sampled only after the peak T cell response. Mostly white British, mostly female donors; authors suggested clonal diversity may be underestimated. Seropositive AZD1222 recipients at baseline numbered only five or six.

For this clone: As yet, its antigen is unknown.

CDR1 and CDR2 from the germline V gene are GTSNPN and SVGIG (reference sequence). The V end was cut by 0 bases, the J end by 3 bases, with 20 bases between. This CDR3 spans 17 amino acids. Generated by immunoSEQ multiplex PCR, the TCRdb table keeps only in-frame clones and is missing some. The sample includes around 220,000 clones, roughly 94% seen only once; the top ten take around 1.8%. The origin of this receptor is an adult who received the MenACWY meningococcal vaccine as a control. V and J are TRBV30 and TRBJ1-1; tentatively, D is TRBD1 (5 bases). Sequences were derived from peripheral blood, sampled 28 days after the second dose of the MenACWY control vaccine. Here the CDR3 DNA reads TGTGCCTGGAGTGTACCCACAGGAGGGGTGGGGTACACTGAAGCTTTCTTT. Translated, it gives CAWSVPTGGVGYTEAFF.